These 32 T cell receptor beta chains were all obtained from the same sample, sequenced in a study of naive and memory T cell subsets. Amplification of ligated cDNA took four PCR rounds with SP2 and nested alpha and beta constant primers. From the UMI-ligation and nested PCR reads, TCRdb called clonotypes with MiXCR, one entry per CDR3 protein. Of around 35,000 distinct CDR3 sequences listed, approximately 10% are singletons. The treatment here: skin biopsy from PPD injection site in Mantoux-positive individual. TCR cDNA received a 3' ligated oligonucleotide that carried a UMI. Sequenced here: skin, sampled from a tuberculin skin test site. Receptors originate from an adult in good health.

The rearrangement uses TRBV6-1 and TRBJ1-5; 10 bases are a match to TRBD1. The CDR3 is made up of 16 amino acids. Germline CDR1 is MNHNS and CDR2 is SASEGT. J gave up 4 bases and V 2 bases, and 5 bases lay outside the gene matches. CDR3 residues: CASSERTGGLNQPQHF. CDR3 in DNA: TGTGCCAGCAGTGAAAGGACAGGGGGACTAAATCAGCCCCAGCATTTT.

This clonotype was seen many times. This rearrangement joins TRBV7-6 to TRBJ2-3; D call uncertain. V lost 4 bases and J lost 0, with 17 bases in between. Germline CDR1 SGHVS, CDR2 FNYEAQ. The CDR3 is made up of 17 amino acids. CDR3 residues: CASSSLAGGTSTDTQYF. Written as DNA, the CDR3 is TGTGCCAGCAGCTCTCTGGCAGGTGGAACTAGCACAGATACGCAGTATTTT.

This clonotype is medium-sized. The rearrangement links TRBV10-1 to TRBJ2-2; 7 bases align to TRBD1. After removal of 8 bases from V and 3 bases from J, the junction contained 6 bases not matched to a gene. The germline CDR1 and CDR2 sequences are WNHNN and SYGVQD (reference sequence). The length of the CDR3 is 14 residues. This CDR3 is CASGRGQDTGELFF. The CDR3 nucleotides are TGCGCCAGCGGACGCGGACAGGACACCGGGGAGCTGTTTTTT.

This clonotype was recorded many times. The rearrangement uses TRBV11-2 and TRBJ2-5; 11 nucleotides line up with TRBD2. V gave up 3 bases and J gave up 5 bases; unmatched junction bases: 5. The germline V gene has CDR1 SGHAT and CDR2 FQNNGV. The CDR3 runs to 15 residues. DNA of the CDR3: TGTGCCAGCAGCTTTAGCGGGAGGGCCGACGAGACCCAGTACTTC. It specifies CASSFSGRADETQYF.

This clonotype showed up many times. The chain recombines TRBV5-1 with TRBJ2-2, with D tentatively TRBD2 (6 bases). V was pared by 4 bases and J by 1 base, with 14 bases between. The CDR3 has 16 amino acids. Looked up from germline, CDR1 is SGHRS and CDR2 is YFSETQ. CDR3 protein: CASSVGLAGNTGELFF. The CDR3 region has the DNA TGCGCCAGCAGCGTGGGACTCGCAGGGAACACCGGGGAGCTGTTTTTT.

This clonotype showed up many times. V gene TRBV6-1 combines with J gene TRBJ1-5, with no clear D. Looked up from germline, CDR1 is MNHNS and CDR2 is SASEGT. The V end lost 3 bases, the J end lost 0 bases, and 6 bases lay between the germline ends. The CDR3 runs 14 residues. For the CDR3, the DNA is TGTGCCAGCAGTGACAGGACTAGCAATCAGCCCCAGCATTTT. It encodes CASSDRTSNQPQHF.

The CDR3 DNA sequence: TGCGCCAGCAGCTTGGAGAAGGCAGCGAACACTGAAGCTTTCTTT. It encodes CASSLEKAANTEAFF. The genes are TRBV5-1 and TRBJ1-1; no reliable D call. The CDR3 loop spans 15 amino acids. Germline V gene lookup returns CDR1 SGHRS and CDR2 YFSETQ. Trimming cost V 0 bases and J 1 base, with 10 bases left between them. Full variable domain (rest looked up from reference TRBV5-1 and TRBJ1-1): KAGVTQTPRYLIKTRGQQVTLSCSPISGHRSVSWYQQTPGQGLQFLFEYFSETQRNKGNFPGRFSGRQFSNSRSEMNVSTLELGDSALYLCASSLEKAANTEAFFGQGTRLTVV.

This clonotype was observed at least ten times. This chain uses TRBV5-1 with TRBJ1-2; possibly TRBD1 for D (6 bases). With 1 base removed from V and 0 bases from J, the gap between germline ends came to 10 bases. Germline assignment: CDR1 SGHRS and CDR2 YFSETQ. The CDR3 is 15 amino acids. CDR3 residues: CASSLWQGPNYGYTF. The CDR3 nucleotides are TGCGCCAGCAGCTTGTGGCAGGGGCCTAACTATGGCTACACCTTC.

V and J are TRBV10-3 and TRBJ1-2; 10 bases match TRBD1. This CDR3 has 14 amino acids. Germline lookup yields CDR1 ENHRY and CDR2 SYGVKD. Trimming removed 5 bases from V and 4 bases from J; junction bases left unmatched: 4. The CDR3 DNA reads TGTGCCATCAGTCCCGGGACAGGGGCCTATGGCTACACCTTC. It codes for CAISPGTGAYGYTF.

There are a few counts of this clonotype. The CDR3 region is CASRPHTDPSSSYNSPLHF. DNA for the CDR3: TGTGCCAGCAGACCCCACACCGATCCTTCTAGCTCCTATAATTCACCCCTCCACTTT. The rearrangement links TRBV6-5 to TRBJ1-6, with D hard to call. The CDR3 has 19 residues. With 6 bases removed from V and 0 bases from J, the gap between germline ends came to 21 bases. The germline gives CDR1 MNHEY, CDR2 SVGAGI.

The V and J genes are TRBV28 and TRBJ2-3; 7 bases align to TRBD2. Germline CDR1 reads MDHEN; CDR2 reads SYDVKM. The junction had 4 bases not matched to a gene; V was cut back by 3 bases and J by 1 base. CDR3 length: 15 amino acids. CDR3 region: CASSLDAGGTDTQYF. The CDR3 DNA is TGTGCCAGCAGTTTGGACGCGGGGGGCACAGATACGCAGTATTTT.

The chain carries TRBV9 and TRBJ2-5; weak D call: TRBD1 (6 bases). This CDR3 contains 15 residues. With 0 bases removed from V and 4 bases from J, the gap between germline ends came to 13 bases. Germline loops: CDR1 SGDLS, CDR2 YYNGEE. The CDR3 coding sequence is TGTGCCAGCAGCGTAGTTCCAGGGGAAGGAGAGACCCAGTACTTC. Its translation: CASSVVPGEGETQYF.

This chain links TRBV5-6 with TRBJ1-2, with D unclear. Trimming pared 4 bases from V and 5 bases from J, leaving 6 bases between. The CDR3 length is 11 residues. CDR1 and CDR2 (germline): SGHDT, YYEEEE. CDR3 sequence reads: CASSRRYGYTF. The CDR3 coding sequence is TGTGCCAGCAGCCGCCGGTATGGCTACACCTTC.

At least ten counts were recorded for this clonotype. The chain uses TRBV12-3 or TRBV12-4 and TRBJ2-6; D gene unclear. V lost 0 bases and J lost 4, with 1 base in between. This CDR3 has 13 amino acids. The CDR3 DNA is TGTGCCAGCAGTTTAGCCGGGGCCAACGTCCTGACTTTC. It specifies CASSLAGANVLTF.

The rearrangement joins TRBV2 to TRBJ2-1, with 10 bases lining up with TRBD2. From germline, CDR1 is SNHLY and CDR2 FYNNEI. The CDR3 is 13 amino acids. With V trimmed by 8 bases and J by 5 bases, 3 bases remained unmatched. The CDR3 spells CASGLAEHNEQFF. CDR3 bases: TGTGCCAGCGGACTAGCGGAACACAATGAGCAGTTCTTC.

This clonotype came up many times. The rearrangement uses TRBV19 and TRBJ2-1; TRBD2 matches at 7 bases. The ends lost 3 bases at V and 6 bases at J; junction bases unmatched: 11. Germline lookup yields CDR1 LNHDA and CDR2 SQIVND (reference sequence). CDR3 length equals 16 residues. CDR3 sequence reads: CASSIFAGDSVNEQFF. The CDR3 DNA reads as TGTGCCAGTAGTATCTTCGCGGGAGATTCTGTCAATGAGCAGTTCTTC.

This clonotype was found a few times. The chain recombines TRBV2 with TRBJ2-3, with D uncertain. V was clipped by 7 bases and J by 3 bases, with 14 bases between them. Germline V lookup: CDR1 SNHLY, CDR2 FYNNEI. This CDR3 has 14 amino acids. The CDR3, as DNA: TGTGCCAGCACATTACAATCTGGGACAGATACGCAGTATTTT. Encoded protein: CASTLQSGTDTQYF. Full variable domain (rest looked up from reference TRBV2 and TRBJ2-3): EPEVTQTPSHQVTQMGQEVILRCVPISNHLYFYWYRQILGQKVEFLVSFYNNEISEKSEIFDDQFSVERPDGSNFTLKIRSTKLEDSAMYFCASTLQSGTDTQYFGPGTRLTVL.

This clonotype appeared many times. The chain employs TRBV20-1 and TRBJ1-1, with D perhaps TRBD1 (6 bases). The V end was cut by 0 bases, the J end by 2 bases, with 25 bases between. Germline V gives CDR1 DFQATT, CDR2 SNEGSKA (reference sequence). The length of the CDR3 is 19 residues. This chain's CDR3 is CSARDRILWGGMRNTEAFF. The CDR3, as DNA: TGCAGTGCTAGAGATCGAATTTTATGGGGGGGCATGAGAAACACTGAAGCTTTCTTT.

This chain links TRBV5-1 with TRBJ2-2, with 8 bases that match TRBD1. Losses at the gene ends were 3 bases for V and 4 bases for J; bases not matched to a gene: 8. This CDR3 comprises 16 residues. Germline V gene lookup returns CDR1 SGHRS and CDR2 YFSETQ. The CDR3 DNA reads TGCGCCAGCAGCTATTCAGGGGGCGTTGGCACCGGGGAGCTGTTTTTT. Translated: CASSYSGGVGTGELFF.

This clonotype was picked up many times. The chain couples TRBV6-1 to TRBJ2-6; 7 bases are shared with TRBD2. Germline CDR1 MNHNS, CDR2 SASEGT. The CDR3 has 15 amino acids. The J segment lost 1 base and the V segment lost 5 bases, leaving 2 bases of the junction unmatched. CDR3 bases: TGTGCCAGCAGTTCGGGGGGATCTGGGGCCAACGTCCTGACTTTC. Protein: CASSSGGSGANVLTF.

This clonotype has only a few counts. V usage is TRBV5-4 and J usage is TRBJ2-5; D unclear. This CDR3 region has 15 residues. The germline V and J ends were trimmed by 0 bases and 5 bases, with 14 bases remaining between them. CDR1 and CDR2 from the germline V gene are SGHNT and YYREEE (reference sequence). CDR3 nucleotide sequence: TGTGCCAGCAGCTTGGCCTCAAGGCTCCCGGAGACCCAGTACTTC. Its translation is CASSLASRLPETQYF. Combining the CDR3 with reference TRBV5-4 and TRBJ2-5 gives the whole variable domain ETGVTQSPTHLIKTRGQQVTLRCSSQSGHNTVSWYQQALGQGPQFIFQYYREEENGRGNFPPRFSGLQFPNYSSELNVNALELDDSALYLCASSLASRLPETQYFGPGTRLLVL.

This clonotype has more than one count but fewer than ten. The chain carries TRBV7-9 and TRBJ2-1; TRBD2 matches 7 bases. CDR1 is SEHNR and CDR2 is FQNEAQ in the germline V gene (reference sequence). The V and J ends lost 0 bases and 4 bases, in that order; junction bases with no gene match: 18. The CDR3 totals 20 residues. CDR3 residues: CASSLARGGGGPLGYNEQFF. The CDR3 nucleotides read TGTGCCAGCAGCTTAGCGCGCGGCGGGGGAGGACCCTTGGGATACAATGAGCAGTTCTTC.

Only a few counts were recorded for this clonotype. CDR3: CASSPGPRTDTQYF. The CDR3 coding sequence is TGTGCCAGCAGCCCGGGACCCCGCACAGATACGCAGTATTTT. The rearrangement links TRBV2 to TRBJ2-3; the D gene could be TRBD1 or TRBD2 (5 bases each). The germline gives CDR1 SNHLY, CDR2 FYNNEI. V gave up 6 bases and J gave up 1 base, with 11 bases separating them. The CDR3 has 14 amino acids.

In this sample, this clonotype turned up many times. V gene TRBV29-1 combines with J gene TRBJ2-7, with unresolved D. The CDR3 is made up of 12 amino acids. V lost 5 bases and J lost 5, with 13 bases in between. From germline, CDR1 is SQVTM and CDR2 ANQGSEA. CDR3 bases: TGCAGCGTTCGTTCCCCTGGCGACGAGCAGTACTTC. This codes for CSVRSPGDEQYF.

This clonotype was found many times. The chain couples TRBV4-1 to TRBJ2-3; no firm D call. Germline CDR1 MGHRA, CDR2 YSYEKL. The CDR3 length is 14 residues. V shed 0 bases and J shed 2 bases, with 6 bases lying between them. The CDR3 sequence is CASSQDAFTDTQYF. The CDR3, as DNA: TGCGCCAGCAGCCAAGACGCTTTCACAGATACGCAGTATTTT.

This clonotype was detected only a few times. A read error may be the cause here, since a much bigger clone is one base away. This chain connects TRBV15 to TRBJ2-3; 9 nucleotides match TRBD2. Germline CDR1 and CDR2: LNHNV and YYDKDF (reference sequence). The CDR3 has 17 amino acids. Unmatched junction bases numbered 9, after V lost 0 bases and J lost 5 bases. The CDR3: CATSREGTSQRGDTQYF. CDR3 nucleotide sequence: TGTGCCACCAGCAGAGAGGGGACTAGCCAACGTGGAGATACGCAGTATTTT. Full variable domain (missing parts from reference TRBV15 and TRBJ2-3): DAMVIQNPRYQVTQFGKPVTLSCSQTLNHNVMYWYQQKSSQAPKLLFHYYDKDFNNEADTPDNFQSRRPNTSFCFLDIRSPGLGDTAMYLCATSREGTSQRGDTQYFGPGTRLTVL.

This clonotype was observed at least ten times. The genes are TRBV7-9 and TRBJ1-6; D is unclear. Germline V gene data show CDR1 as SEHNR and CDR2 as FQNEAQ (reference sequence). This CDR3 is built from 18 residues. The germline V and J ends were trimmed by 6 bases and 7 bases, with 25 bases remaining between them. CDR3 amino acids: CASSRTGYFSSGNSPLHF. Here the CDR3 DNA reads TGTGCCAGCAGTCGTACCGGGTACTTCAGCTCGGGAAATTCACCCCTCCACTTT.

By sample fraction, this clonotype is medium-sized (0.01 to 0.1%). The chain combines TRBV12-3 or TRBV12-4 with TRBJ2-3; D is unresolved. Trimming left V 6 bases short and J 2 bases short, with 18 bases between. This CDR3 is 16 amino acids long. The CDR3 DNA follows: TGTGCCAGCAGCCGGATAGGACGAACGTCCACAGATACGCAGTATTTT. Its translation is CASSRIGRTSTDTQYF.

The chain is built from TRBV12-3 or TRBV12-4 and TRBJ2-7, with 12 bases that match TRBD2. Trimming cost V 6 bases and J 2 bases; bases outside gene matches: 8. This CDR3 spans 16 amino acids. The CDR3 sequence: CASSAGTSGLTYEQYF. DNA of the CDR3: TGTGCCAGCAGCGCCGGGACTAGCGGGCTGACCTACGAGCAGTACTTC.

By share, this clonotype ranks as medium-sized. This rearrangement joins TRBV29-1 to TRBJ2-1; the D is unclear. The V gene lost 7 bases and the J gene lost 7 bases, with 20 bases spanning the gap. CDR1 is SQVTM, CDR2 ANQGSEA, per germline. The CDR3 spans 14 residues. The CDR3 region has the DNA TGCAGCGCCTTTGACGAGACCCGGAGAAATGAGCAGTTCTTC. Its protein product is CSAFDETRRNEQFF.

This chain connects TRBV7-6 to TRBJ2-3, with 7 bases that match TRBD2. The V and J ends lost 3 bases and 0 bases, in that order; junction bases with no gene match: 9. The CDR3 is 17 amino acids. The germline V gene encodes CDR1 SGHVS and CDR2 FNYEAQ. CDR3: CASSFRLADTSTDTQYF. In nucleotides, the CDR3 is TGTGCCAGCAGCTTCCGACTAGCCGATACTAGCACAGATACGCAGTATTTT.

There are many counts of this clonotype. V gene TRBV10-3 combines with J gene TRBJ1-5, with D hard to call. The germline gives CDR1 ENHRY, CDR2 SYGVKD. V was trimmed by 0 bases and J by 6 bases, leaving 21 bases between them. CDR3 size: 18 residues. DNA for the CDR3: TGTGCCATCAGTGAGTCGAGGATACCCCTTCGGATGATTCAGCCCCAGCATTTT. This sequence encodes CAISESRIPLRMIQPQHF.